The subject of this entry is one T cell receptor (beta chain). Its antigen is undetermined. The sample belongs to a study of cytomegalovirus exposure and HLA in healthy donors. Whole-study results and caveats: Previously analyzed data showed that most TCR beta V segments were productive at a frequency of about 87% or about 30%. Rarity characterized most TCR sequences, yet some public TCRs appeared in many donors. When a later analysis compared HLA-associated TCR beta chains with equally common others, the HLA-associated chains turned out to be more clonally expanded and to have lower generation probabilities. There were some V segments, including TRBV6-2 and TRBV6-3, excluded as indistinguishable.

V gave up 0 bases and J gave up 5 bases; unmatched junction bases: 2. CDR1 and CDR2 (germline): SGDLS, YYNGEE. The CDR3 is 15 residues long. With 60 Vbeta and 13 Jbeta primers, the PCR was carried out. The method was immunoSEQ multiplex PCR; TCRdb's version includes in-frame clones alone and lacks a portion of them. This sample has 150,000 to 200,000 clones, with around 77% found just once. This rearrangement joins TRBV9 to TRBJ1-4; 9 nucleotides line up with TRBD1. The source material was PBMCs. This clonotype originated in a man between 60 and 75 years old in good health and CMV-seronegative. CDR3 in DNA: TGTGCCAGCAGCGTAGGGGACAGGGAAAATGAAAAACTGTTTTTT. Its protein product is CASSVGDRENEKLFF. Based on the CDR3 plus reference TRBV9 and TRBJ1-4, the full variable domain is DSGVTQTPKHLITATGQRVTLRCSPRSGDLSVYWYQQSLDQGLQFLIQYYNGEERAKGNILERFSAQQFPDLHSELNLSSLELGDSALYFCASSVGDRENEKLFFGSGTQLSVL.